This TCR beta chain was recorded in a study of cytomegalovirus exposure and HLA in healthy donors (dated by TCRdb to about 2017). For the wider study: In an earlier analysis of some 610 of the donors, 250 to 350 Gb of sequence data and 120 million or so unique TCR beta sequences from about 180 million T cells were reported. An early release covering roughly 640 HLA-typed donors comprised approximately 290 gigabases of sequencing data and tens of millions of unique TCR sequences. Of the approximately 400 genotyped donors, approximately 82% fell in the genetic ancestry cluster associated with self-reported Caucasian donors. The study aimed to test whether signatures of past pathogen exposure could be identified by cataloging public T cell receptors. Using immunosequencing, the study profiled T cell repertoires from some 670 subjects and related those repertoires to cytomegalovirus serostatus. In addition to the first cohort of around 670 subjects, a separate validation cohort of 120 different subjects was used. High-throughput TCR immunosequencing, statistical association of individual TCRs with disease status, and machine learning were combined to predict cytomegalovirus infection status. A later analysis re-examined previously published TCR beta repertoires from roughly 650 donors and added high-resolution HLA genotyping to investigate patterns of TCR occurrence. In the later analysis, no new phenotypic data were used to find candidate immune exposures; instead, reliance was placed on TCR beta sequences and their occurrence across donors. In an earlier analysis of a few hundred of the donors, high-throughput TCR beta sequencing was used to judge whether each TCR beta V gene segment behaved as functional or pseudogenic. Donor age, sex, ethnicity and CMV serostatus were compiled alongside the repertoire data. A later genetic analysis took genome-wide SNP genotypes for about three fifths of the roughly 670 donors and used that subset as a discovery cohort. Every discovery cohort repertoire had been produced on one sequencing platform. Class I and class II HLA loci were covered by the typing at four-digit resolution. Typing coverage varied by locus: roughly 620-630 donors for A, B, C, DRB1 and DQB1; some 520 for DQA1; over 600 for DPA1; some 470 for DPB1. Because of strong linkage in the cohort, five DR-DQ haplotypes were treated as single units for association and clustering. Among roughly 370 genotyped donors of the cohort, an average of roughly 240,000 unique TCR beta nucleotide sequences were sequenced per donor, about a sixth of them non-productive. General study outcomes and caveats: This cohort had only TCR beta chains sequenced, and the lack of alpha or paired-chain data limited which features could be detected. According to a later analysis, most CMV-associated TCR beta chains appeared to be HLA-restricted, and the HLA associations seemed to be driven largely by CMV exposure. According to the authors, the approach could potentially be generalized to other disease states and immunological phenotypes. For the cohort, immune exposure information was limited to CMV serostatus. According to a later analysis, parvovirus B19, influenza, CMV and Epstein-Barr virus appeared linked to several top co-occurrence clusters. The 87-base-pair reads could not distinguish some IMGT-functional V segments, including TRBV6-2 and TRBV6-3, so those segments were excluded. According to a later genetic analysis, donors in an Asian-associated ancestry cluster had fewer N-insertions in productive TCRs than the approximately 700-donor mean. When HLA alleles, especially DR and DQ, strongly co-occurred, TCR associations were difficult to assign to individual alleles. Linkage disequilibrium might explain the correlated functional status among segregating V segments, but an unknown experimental factor could not be excluded. A cluster of highly shared sequence variants was judged likely to represent a technical artifact of the sequencing pipeline. A further reported finding was that TCR beta sequences accurately predicted the HLA-A and HLA-B alleles for most subjects in the first cohort. A later analysis found that HLA-associated TCR beta chains were more clonally expanded and had lower generation probabilities than equally common non-associated chains. In the study, 150 to 200 TCR beta chains were listed as associated with cytomegalovirus. Presence/absence analyses assumed roughly uniform sequencing depth across donors, an assumption that may not hold. In an earlier analysis of more than 450 of the donors, most TCR beta V segments were observed in productive rearrangements about 90% or about 30% of the time, broadly matching IMGT annotations. A later analysis associated 16,951 TCR beta sequences with specific HLA alleles at a false discovery rate of 0.05. The classifier was reported to diagnose cytomegalovirus status with high specificity and sensitivity in both the original cohort and the validation cohort. In a later analysis, TCR association rates were found to vary across HLA loci, with the most associated TCRs seen for DRB1 alleles and the fewest for HLA-C alleles. In a later genetic analysis, a missense DCLRE1C variant was associated with V-gene and J-gene trimming of TCR beta chains, and the association was replicated in an independent cohort. Most TCR sequences were observed very rarely across donors, whereas some public TCRs were present in many individuals. In vitro tests confirmed that a few of the cytomegalovirus-associated TCR beta chains recognize cytomegalovirus antigens. HLA typing was unavailable for some donors at each locus, so association tests used only the typed subset. Because counts were too low, around 18 rarely observed V segments, including chromosome 9 orphons, were left out of the earlier analysis of about 500 of the donors.

Counted from cysteine to phenylalanine, this CDR3 has 14 amino acids. Only CDR3 DNA remains: 42 bases, in frame from the first base. As encoded in the germline V gene, CDR1 is MGHRA while CDR2 is YSYEKL. The method behind the library was the immunoSEQ multiplex PCR assay. The multiplex PCR relied on a mix of 60 forward primers for TCR Vbeta segments and 13 reverse primers for TCR Jbeta segments. Amplification of the CDR3 region of rearranged TCR beta genes was performed with a multiplex PCR assay on genomic DNA. Amplified TCR beta libraries were sequenced as 87-base-pair reads on the Illumina HiSeq System. Under the source paper's analysis protocol: A later analysis tallied 75 million to 85 million unique TCR beta chains across the 700 or so repertoires, and approximately 11 million of those chains were shared by two or more donors. A nearest-neighbor algorithm error-corrected the raw reads and collapsed the reads into unique sequences, merging closely related sequences to remove PCR and sequencing errors. To assign V, D and J gene segments, CDR3 sequences were aligned to IMGT reference sequences. Each retained sequence needed at least a six-nucleotide match to both a V gene segment and a J gene segment. Rearrangements were called productive when the CDR3 lacked stop codons and stayed in frame with V and J; all others were non-productive. CDR3 was defined according to IMGT convention as the region running from the second conserved V-encoded cysteine to the conserved J-encoded phenylalanine. In an earlier analysis of around 540 of the donors, sequences lacking an unambiguous match to a single V gene segment were excluded. In an earlier analysis of a few hundred of the donors, V segments were called functional above 56.7% productive rearrangements and were called segregating when the between-donor standard deviation exceeded 5%. A statistical classification framework was developed to diagnose cytomegalovirus status using the catalog of TCR beta chain sequences. In a later analysis, V and J genes were assigned by comparing TCR nucleotide sequences against IMGT/GENE-DB human TR gene sequences. In a later analysis, CDR3 sequences and most-parsimonious VDJ recombination scenarios were assigned using the TCRdist pipeline. A later analysis defined each TCR beta chain by its CDR3 amino acid sequence plus V-gene family, and excluded reads lacking a unique V-gene family. As a way to deal with suspected cross-contamination and a sequencing artifact, a later analysis dropped 500 to 700 nucleotide sequences that were highly shared and had low generation probability. A later analysis calculated a clonal expansion index for each public chain from normalized within-repertoire ranks of inferred template counts. Generation probabilities in a later analysis came from a VDJ recombination model fitted to out-of-frame rearrangements, and those results were checked against IGoR. Hypergeometric tests were used in a later analysis to score TCR-TCR, TCR-HLA and TCR-CMV co-occurrence, with a repertoire-size bias correction applied to the TCR pairs. A later analysis estimated false discovery rates by permuting HLA or CMV assignments 20 times. In a later analysis, co-occurring TCRs were grouped using DBSCAN, and TCRdist sequence similarity was added for clustering within HLA-allele-positive subsets. Repertoires with fewer than 30,000 or more than 120,000 public chains were left out of co-occurrence clustering, as were five repertoires with anomalous nucleotide sharing. The table comes from immuneACCESS by way of TCRdb, which keeps in-frame sequences with V and J called. Part of the clones is missing from these tables; in studies checked, under half for an unresolved V gene and the rest for unknown reasons. That table gives V, J and clone size, and the DNA gave D and trimming. The sample contains under 130,000 clones, 55% to 75% of them found a single time. 3% to 4.5% of the sample rests with the top ten.

As for this clone: The antigen it binds to is not known. Its ends do not fully match the called genes, so a read error is possible.

In total, about 650 healthy bone marrow donors made up the cohort. At the time of sampling, all cohort members were nominally healthy, though unrecorded immune exposures were likely present. The donor was CMV seropositive and was included in the group of 289 seropositive cohort members. A peripheral blood sample was provided by each donor, and peripheral blood mononuclear cells were used for TCR beta sequencing. Genomic DNA extraction from the blood cell samples was performed with the Qiagen DNeasy Blood Extraction Kit. Sequencing used PBMCs. The TCR sequence derives from a man younger than 40 in good health and CMV-seropositive. This chain is built from TRBV4-1 and TRBJ1-2; no D gene is confidently identified. The DNA is as follows: TGCGCCAGCAGCCAAGATAGGGCGGGCTATGTCTACACCTTC. The encoded protein is CASSQDRAGYVYTF.